These 26 T cell receptor beta chains came from one sample sequenced in a study of CD8 T cells in Susac syndrome. Random hexamers were used to reverse transcribe 0.5 to 1 ug of RNA. One entry per CDR3 protein, called by TCRdb with MiXCR from the immunoSEQ multiplex PCR reads. Of around 140,000 distinct CDR3 sequences listed, 80% to 85% are singletons. Material for sequencing was CD8+ T cells from PBMCs. The source of these receptors is a human donor with multiple sclerosis.

The rearrangement uses TRBV27 and TRBJ2-2; D not resolved. Germline CDR1 and CDR2: MNHEY and SMNVEV (reference sequence). Deletions cut 10 bases from V and 5 bases from J, with 11 bases between. The CDR3 has 12 amino acids. The CDR3 bases are TGTGCCACCTCAGGAAGGACCGGGGAGCTGTTTTTT. It codes for CATSGRTGELFF.

Only a few counts were recorded for this clonotype. This chain uses TRBV11-2 with TRBJ2-1, with D possibly matching TRBD2 (6 bases). The CDR3 is made up of 15 amino acids. V lost 5 bases and J lost 7, with 18 bases in between. From germline, CDR1 is SGHAT and CDR2 FQNNGV. CDR3 protein: CASSPMEGFSNEQFF. The DNA for the CDR3 is TGTGCCAGCAGCCCTATGGAGGGTTTTAGTAATGAGCAGTTCTTC.

This chain joins TRBV7-9 and TRBJ1-4; 10 bases align to TRBD1. Germline V CDR1 and CDR2: SEHNR, FQNEAQ (reference sequence). V shed 5 bases and J 8 bases; nucleotides not matched to a gene: 8. This CDR3 is 15 amino acids long. The CDR3 nucleotides read TGTGCCAGCAGCGCGGGGACAGGGGAATGGGAAAAACTGTTTTTT. Residues: CASSAGTGEWEKLFF.

The J gene is TRBJ2-1, the V gene TRBV5-1; tentative D call: TRBD1 (5 bases). The CDR3 is made up of 15 amino acids. V lost 2 bases and J 0 bases, leaving 9 bases between the germline ends. Germline V gene lookup returns CDR1 SGHRS and CDR2 YFSETQ. For the CDR3, the DNA is TGCGCCAGCAGCTTCGGCAGGGACTCCTACAATGAGCAGTTCTTC. This codes for CASSFGRDSYNEQFF.

V and J are TRBV5-8 and TRBJ2-5; D may match TRBD1 or TRBD2 (5 bases each). Trimming left V 4 bases short and J 2 bases short, with 24 bases between. Per germline, CDR1 SGHTS and CDR2 YDEGEE. The CDR3 spans 18 residues. The CDR3: CASSVDPGASELQETQYF. The CDR3 nucleotides are TGTGCCAGCAGCGTTGACCCCGGGGCGTCAGAATTACAAGAGACCCAGTACTTC.

The table lists this clonotype with a few counts. This sequence joins TRBV5-1 and TRBJ1-1; D might be TRBD1 (5 bases). CDR1 and CDR2 (germline): SGHRS, YFSETQ. Trimming left V 0 bases short and J 5 bases short, with 11 bases between. The CDR3 is 14 residues long. The CDR3 DNA reads as TGCGCCAGCAGCTTGGCCGGGGCTCCGACTGAAGCTTTCTTT. Its translation is CASSLAGAPTEAFF.

This chain uses TRBV4-1 with TRBJ2-5; D gene ambiguous. Between the trimmed V and J ends, which lost 0 bases and 5 bases, there was a span of 16 bases. This CDR3 is built from 16 residues. The germline CDR1 and CDR2 sequences are MGHRA and YSYEKL. DNA for the CDR3: TGCGCCAGCAGCCAAGATGGAACGAATTTTTGGGAGACCCAGTACTTC. Its protein is CASSQDGTNFWETQYF.

The genes are TRBV28 and TRBJ2-7; either TRBD1 or TRBD2 may supply D (5 bases each). The CDR3 runs to 18 residues. Germline V gene lookup returns CDR1 MDHEN and CDR2 SYDVKM. Trimming pared 2 bases from V and 2 bases from J, leaving 22 bases between. The CDR3 DNA is TGTGCCAGCAGTTTAAGTCTCCTCCTCCGGGACGTAGCCTACGAGCAGTACTTC. It codes for CASSLSLLLRDVAYEQYF. The entire variable domain, with the rest obtained from reference TRBV28 and TRBJ2-7, is as follows: DVKVTQSSRYLVKRTGEKVFLECVQDMDHENMFWYRQDPGLGLRLIYFSYDVKMKEKGDIPEGYSVSREKKERFSLILESASTNQTSMYLCASSLSLLLRDVAYEQYFGPGTRLTVT.

V is TRBV28 and J is TRBJ1-2; D unclear. The V gene's germline CDR1 is MDHEN and CDR2 SYDVKM. The CDR3 runs 14 residues. Trimming left V 2 bases short and J 4 bases short, with 11 bases between. The CDR3 DNA follows: TGTGCCAGCAGTTTACCCCCCACAGCCTATGGCTACACCTTC. This encodes CASSLPPTAYGYTF.

This clonotype was recorded once. This rearrangement joins TRBV20-1 to TRBJ2-2, with 8 bases fitting TRBD1. CDR1 DFQATT and CDR2 SNEGSKA come from the germline V gene (reference sequence). The ends lost 4 bases at V and 2 bases at J; junction bases unmatched: 3. This CDR3 comprises 14 residues. This CDR3 reads CSAMDRENTGELFF. Written as DNA, the CDR3 is TGCAGTGCTATGGACAGGGAAAACACCGGGGAGCTGTTTTTT.

This CDR3 reads CASSQQAGVRETQYF. Here the CDR3 DNA reads TGTGCCAGCAGCCAACAAGCGGGAGTGAGAGAGACCCAGTACTTC. J is TRBJ2-5 and V is TRBV27; the match to TRBD2 covers 8 bases. The CDR3 has 15 residues. The V gene's germline CDR1 is MNHEY and CDR2 SMNVEV (reference sequence). V dropped 6 bases and J dropped 4; count of bases not matched to a gene: 10.

The V and J genes are TRBV11-3 and TRBJ2-1, with 13 bases identical to TRBD2. Germline-derived CDR1 and CDR2 are SGHNT and YENEEA. The CDR3 is 20 amino acids. V lost 1 base to trimming and J lost 8 bases; unmatched junction nucleotides: 17. CDR3 DNA: TGTGCCAGCAGCTTAGTCACTAGCGGGGGGGCCCCGCCACCATCCGATGAGCAGTTCTTC. This codes for CASSLVTSGGAPPPSDEQFF.

This chain joins TRBV7-6 and TRBJ1-6; the D is unclear. This CDR3 has 17 residues. The germline gives CDR1 SGHVS, CDR2 FNYEAQ. V lost 0 bases and J lost 8, with 17 bases in between. Here the CDR3 reads CASSLALRSGPHSPLHF. The CDR3 region has the DNA TGTGCCAGCAGCTTAGCCCTCAGGTCCGGACCGCATTCACCCCTCCACTTT.

This clonotype was counted a few times. The J gene is TRBJ1-4, the V gene TRBV20-1; TRBD1 is a possible D gene (5 bases). The germline V gene encodes CDR1 DFQATT and CDR2 SNEGSKA (reference sequence). CDR3 length equals 15 residues. The V end was cut by 4 bases, the J end by 0 bases, with 12 bases between. The CDR3 sequence: CSATRVGATNEKLFF. The DNA for the CDR3 is TGCAGTGCTACCCGGGTGGGGGCAACTAATGAAAAACTGTTTTTT.

CDR3 coding DNA: TGCGCCAGCAGCCAAGGGTGGCCGAGCACTGAAGCTTTCTTT. This gives the protein CASSQGWPSTEAFF. This chain links TRBV4-1 with TRBJ1-1; D remains ambiguous. The germline V gene encodes CDR1 MGHRA and CDR2 YSYEKL. The CDR3 extends over 14 amino acids. Trimming took 1 base from V and 4 from J, leaving 10 bases between them.

The sample holds a few counts of this clonotype. The chain recombines TRBV27 with TRBJ2-7; no clear D gene. Germline values: CDR1 MNHEY, CDR2 SMNVEV (reference sequence). Trimming left V 5 bases short and J 0 bases short, with 5 bases between. The CDR3 runs to 12 residues. The CDR3 bases are TGTGCCAGCAGTCCCAGCTCCTACGAGCAGTACTTC. It specifies CASSPSSYEQYF.

This clonotype was observed a few times. The chain carries TRBV5-6 and TRBJ1-1; possible D gene TRBD1, 5 bases. CDR1 SGHDT and CDR2 YYEEEE come from the germline V gene. This CDR3 has 14 amino acids. With 4 bases removed from V and 3 bases from J, the gap between germline ends came to 13 bases. CDR3 loop: CASSPGLLHTEAFF. DNA for the CDR3: TGTGCCAGCAGCCCGGGACTTCTCCACACTGAAGCTTTCTTT.

This sequence joins TRBV12-3 or TRBV12-4 and TRBJ1-1; possibly TRBD1 for D (5 bases). The CDR3 runs to 12 residues. Trimming removed 10 bases at V and 1 base at J, with 10 bases between. The CDR3 loop reads CAIQTGNTEAFF. CDR3 nucleotide sequence: TGTGCCATCCAAACAGGGAACACTGAAGCTTTCTTT.

The chain couples TRBV28 to TRBJ2-5; D tentatively fits TRBD1 or TRBD2 (6 bases each). The CDR3 totals 15 residues. The germline V and J ends were trimmed by 6 bases and 2 bases, with 16 bases remaining between them. CDR1 is MDHEN and CDR2 is SYDVKM in the germline V gene. The chain's CDR3 is CASSGGLHPQETQYF. The CDR3 region has the DNA TGTGCCAGCAGCGGGGGCCTCCACCCTCAAGAGACCCAGTACTTC. The whole variable domain, filled in from reference TRBV28 and TRBJ2-5, reads DVKVTQSSRYLVKRTGEKVFLECVQDMDHENMFWYRQDPGLGLRLIYFSYDVKMKEKGDIPEGYSVSREKKERFSLILESASTNQTSMYLCASSGGLHPQETQYFGPGTRLLVL.

This sequence joins TRBV24-1 and TRBJ1-5; a possible D gene is TRBD1 (6 bases). Germline V CDR1 and CDR2: KGHDR, SFDVKD. V was cut by 2 bases and J by 7 bases, with 11 bases left in between. This CDR3 has 14 amino acids. CDR3 DNA sequence: TGTGCCACCAGTGATTCAGGGGCGGGCCAGCCCCAGCATTTT. Translating it yields CATSDSGAGQPQHF.

This chain links TRBV13 with TRBJ2-3; 10 nucleotides match TRBD2. The CDR3 is 13 amino acids. CDR1 is PRHDT, CDR2 FYEKMQ, per germline (reference sequence). V lost 4 bases to trimming and J lost 7 bases; unmatched junction nucleotides: 2. The DNA of the CDR3 is TGTGCCAGCAGCTCAGCGGGAGGGTATACGCAGTATTTT. It is translated as CASSSAGGYTQYF. Combining the CDR3 with reference TRBV13 and TRBJ2-3 gives the whole variable domain AAGVIQSPRHLIKEKRETATLKCYPIPRHDTVYWYQQGPGQDPQFLISFYEKMQSDKGSIPDRFSAQQFSDYHSELNMSSLELGDSALYFCASSSAGGYTQYFGPGTRLTVL.

This chain connects TRBV12-5 to TRBJ2-3, with D hard to call. The germline V gene encodes CDR1 LGHNT and CDR2 FRNRAP. V lost 6 bases, J lost 4 bases, and 14 bases lay in between. This CDR3 is built from 14 residues. This CDR3 reads CASGHFLSPDTQYF. CDR3 coding DNA: TGTGCTAGTGGACACTTCCTTTCCCCAGATACGCAGTATTTT.

This clonotype was found a few times. The rearrangement joins TRBV7-9 to TRBJ1-6; unclear D gene. Germline V gene lookup returns CDR1 SEHNR and CDR2 FQNEAQ (reference sequence). The CDR3 contains 12 residues. V lost 1 base and J lost 8, with 3 bases in between. The CDR3 loop is CASSLDDSPLHF. The CDR3 DNA reads TGTGCCAGCAGCTTAGACGATTCACCCCTCCACTTT.

The chain uses TRBV16 and TRBJ1-1, with 7 positions matching TRBD1. The germline V gene encodes CDR1 KGHSY and CDR2 FQNENV. This CDR3 has 14 residues. V gave up 5 bases and J gave up 5 bases; unmatched junction bases: 8. The DNA of the CDR3 is TGTGCCAGCAGCGCCGGACAGGCAAGAACTGAAGCTTTCTTT. It specifies CASSAGQARTEAFF.

This rearrangement joins TRBV20-1 to TRBJ1-5; D is ambiguous. Germline V gene sequence: CDR1 DFQATT, CDR2 SNEGSKA (reference sequence). V was cut by 2 bases and J by 5 bases, with 13 bases left in between. CDR3 length: 14 amino acids. In DNA, the CDR3 is TGCAGTGCTAGAATGGGCGGACTCGATCAGCCCCAGCATTTT. Amino acid sequence: CSARMGGLDQPQHF.

This rearrangement joins TRBV7-2 to TRBJ2-1; D is possibly TRBD2 (6 bases). The germline V gene has CDR1 SGHTA and CDR2 FQGNSA. The V end lost 2 bases, the J end lost 15 bases, and 11 bases lay between the germline ends. This CDR3 is built from 11 residues. The CDR3: CASSLTGVGFF. The DNA for the CDR3 is TGTGCCAGCAGCTTAACGGGGGTGGGGTTCTTC.